This T cell receptor (beta chain) appears in the sequencing data of a study of esophageal squamous cell carcinoma under preoperative chemotherapy. This clonotype was observed many times. Antigen specificity is unknown. The CDR3 has 15 residues. Germline V gene data show CDR1 as SGHTA and CDR2 as FQGNSA. V gave up 1 base and J gave up 6 bases, with 12 bases separating them. Study-level points and caveats: After treatment, tumor-infiltrating lymphocytes seemed to come partly from incoming peripheral T cells, not only local changes. Paclitaxel-nedaplatin therapy caused immediate, substantial clonotype frequency changes.

Time point described: after preoperative PTX-NDP chemotherapy. TCRdb independently ran MiXCR on the PCR reads; one entry per CDR3 protein. The sample has tens of thousands of distinct CDR3 sequences; 40% to 60% are singletons. The TCR was taken from a human donor with esophageal squamous cell carcinoma. The donor label of this sample is uncertain. Sampling took place from a patient given preoperative chemotherapy. The rearrangement joins TRBV7-2 to TRBJ2-2; TRBD2 is a possible D gene (7 bases). The CDR3 DNA sequence: TGTGCCAGCAGCTTAGGTGGGGGGGCGGCCGGGGAGCTGTTTTTT. This codes for CASSLGGGAAGELFF.